This record concerns one T cell receptor beta chain sequence. J lost 2 bases, V lost 2 bases, and 8 bases had no gene match. This CDR3 has 18 residues. CDR1 and CDR2 (germline): MNHEY, SVGEGT. The data originate from a study of blood T cells in healthy people across ages. A second PCR, run for about 6 to 12 cycles, used a sample-barcoded 5' primer plus a J-beta primer mix. TCRdb called the 5' RACE reads again in MiXCR, with one record for every CDR3 protein. In the table there are around 710,000 distinct CDR3 sequences, 43% of which are singletons. The sample taken for sequencing was blood. The chain carries TRBV6-2 or TRBV6-3 and TRBJ2-7; 14 bases align to TRBD2. The TCR was taken from an older woman in good health. The CDR3 coding sequence is TGTGCCAGCAGTTACGGAAGACTAGCGGGGGGGACCCCCTACGAGCAGTACTTC. As protein: CASSYGRLAGGTPYEQYF.